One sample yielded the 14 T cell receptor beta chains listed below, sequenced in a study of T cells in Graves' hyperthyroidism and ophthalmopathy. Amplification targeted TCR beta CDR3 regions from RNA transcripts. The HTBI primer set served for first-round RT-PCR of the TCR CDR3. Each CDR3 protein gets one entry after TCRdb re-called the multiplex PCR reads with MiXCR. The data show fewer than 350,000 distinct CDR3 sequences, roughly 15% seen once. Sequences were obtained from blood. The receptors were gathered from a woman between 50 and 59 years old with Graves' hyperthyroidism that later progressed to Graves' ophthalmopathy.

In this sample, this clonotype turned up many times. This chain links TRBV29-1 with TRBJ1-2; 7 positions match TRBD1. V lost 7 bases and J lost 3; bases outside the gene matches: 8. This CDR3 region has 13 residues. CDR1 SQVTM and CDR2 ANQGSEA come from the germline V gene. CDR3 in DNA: TGCAGCGGATACCGGGACAGCGACTATGGCTACACCTTC. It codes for CSGYRDSDYGYTF.

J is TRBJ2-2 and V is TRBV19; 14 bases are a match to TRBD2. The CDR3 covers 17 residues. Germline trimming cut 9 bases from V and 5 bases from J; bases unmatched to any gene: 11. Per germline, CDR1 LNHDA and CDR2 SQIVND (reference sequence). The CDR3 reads CASHGLAGGAGTGELFF. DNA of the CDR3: TGTGCCAGCCATGGACTAGCGGGAGGCGCGGGGACCGGGGAGCTGTTTTTT.

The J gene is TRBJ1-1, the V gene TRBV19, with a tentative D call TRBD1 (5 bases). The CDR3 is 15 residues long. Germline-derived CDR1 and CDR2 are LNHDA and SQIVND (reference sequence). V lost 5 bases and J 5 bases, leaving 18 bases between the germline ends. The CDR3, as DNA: TGTGCCAGTAGTGCTGGATCAGGGCATTGGACTGAAGCTTTCTTT. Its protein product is CASSAGSGHWTEAFF.

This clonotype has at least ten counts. Written as DNA, the CDR3 is TGTGCCAGCTCACCATCAGGACAGGCCAAAAACATTCAGTACTTC. Translating gives CASSPSGQAKNIQYF. This rearrangement joins TRBV18 to TRBJ2-4; D perhaps matches TRBD1 (6 bases). In germline, CDR1 is KGHSH, CDR2 LQKENI. The germline V and J ends were trimmed by 2 bases and 1 base, with 9 bases remaining between them. The CDR3 is made up of 15 amino acids.

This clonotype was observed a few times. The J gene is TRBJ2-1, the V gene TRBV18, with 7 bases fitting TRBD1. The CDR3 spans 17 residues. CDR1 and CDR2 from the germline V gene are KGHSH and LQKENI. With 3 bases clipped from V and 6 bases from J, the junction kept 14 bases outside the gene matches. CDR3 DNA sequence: TGTGCCAGCTCACCTTTGACAGGGAGCGTTCAAAGCAATGAGCAGTTCTTC. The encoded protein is CASSPLTGSVQSNEQFF.

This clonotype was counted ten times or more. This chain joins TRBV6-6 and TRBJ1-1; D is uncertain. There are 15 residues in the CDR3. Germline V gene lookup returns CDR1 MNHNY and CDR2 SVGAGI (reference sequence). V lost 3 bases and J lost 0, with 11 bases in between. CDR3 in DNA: TGTGCCAGCAGTTATGACGGAGGAATGAACACTGAAGCTTTCTTT. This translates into CASSYDGGMNTEAFF.

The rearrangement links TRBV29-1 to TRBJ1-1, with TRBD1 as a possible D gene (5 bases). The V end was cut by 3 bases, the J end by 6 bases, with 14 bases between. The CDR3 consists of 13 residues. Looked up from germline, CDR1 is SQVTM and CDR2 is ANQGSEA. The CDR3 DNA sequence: TGCAGCGTTGAGGACCAGGGAGGAGCTGAAGCTTTCTTT. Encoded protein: CSVEDQGGAEAFF. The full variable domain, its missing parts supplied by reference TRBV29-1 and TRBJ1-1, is SAVISQKPSRDICQRGTSLTIQCQVDSQVTMMFWYRQQPGQSLTLIATANQGSEATYESGFVIDKFPISRPNLTFSTLTVSNMSPEDSSIYLCSVEDQGGAEAFFGQGTRLTVV.

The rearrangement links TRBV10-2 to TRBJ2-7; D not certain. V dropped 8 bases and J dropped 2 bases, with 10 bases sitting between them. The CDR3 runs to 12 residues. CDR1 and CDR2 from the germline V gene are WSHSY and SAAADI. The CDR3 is CASLGHPYEQYF. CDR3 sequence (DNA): TGCGCCAGCCTCGGGCACCCCTACGAGCAGTACTTC.

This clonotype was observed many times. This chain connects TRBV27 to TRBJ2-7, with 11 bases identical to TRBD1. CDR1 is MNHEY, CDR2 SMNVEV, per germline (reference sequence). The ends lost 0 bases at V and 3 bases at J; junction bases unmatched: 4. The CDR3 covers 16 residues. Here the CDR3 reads CASSLSSGTGGYEQYF. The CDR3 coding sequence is TGTGCCAGCAGTTTATCTTCCGGGACAGGGGGCTACGAGCAGTACTTC.

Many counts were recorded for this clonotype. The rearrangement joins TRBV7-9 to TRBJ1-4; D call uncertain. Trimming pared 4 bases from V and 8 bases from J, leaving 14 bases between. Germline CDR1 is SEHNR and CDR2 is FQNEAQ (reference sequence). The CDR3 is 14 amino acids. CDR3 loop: CASSSIDGREKLFF. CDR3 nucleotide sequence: TGTGCCAGCAGCTCAATAGATGGCAGGGAAAAACTGTTTTTT.

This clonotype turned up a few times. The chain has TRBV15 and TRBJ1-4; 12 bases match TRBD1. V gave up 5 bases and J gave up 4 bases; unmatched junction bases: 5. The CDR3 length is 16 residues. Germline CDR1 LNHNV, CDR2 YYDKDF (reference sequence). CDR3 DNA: TGTGCCACCAGCGGGGGACAGGGGGCTGATAATGAAAAACTGTTTTTT. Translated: CATSGGQGADNEKLFF.

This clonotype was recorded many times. The CDR3 DNA reads TGTGCCAGCAACCAGGACAGTCTGGAGACCCAGTACTTC. This codes for CASNQDSLETQYF. The V and J genes are TRBV28 and TRBJ2-5; possibly TRBD1 for D (6 bases). Between the trimmed V and J ends, which lost 7 bases and 5 bases, there was a span of 14 bases. CDR1 and CDR2 from the germline V gene are MDHEN and SYDVKM. The CDR3 is 13 amino acids. Full variable domain (remainder filled in from reference TRBV28 and TRBJ2-5): DVKVTQSSRYLVKRTGEKVFLECVQDMDHENMFWYRQDPGLGLRLIYFSYDVKMKEKGDIPEGYSVSREKKERFSLILESASTNQTSMYLCASNQDSLETQYFGPGTRLLVL.

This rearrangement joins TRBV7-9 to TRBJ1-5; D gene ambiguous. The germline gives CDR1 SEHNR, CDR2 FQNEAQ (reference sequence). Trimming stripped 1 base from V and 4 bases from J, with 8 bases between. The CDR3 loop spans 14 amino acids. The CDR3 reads CASSLGLGNQPQHF. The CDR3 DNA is TGTGCCAGCAGCTTAGGACTCGGTAATCAGCCCCAGCATTTT.

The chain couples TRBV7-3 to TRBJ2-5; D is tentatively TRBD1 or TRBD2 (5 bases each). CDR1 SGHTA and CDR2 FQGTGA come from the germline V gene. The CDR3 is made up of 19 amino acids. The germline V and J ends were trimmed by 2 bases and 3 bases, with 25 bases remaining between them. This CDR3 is CASSLGESRRTPEEETQYF. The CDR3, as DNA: TGTGCCAGCAGCTTAGGGGAGAGTAGACGGACACCAGAGGAAGAGACCCAGTACTTC.